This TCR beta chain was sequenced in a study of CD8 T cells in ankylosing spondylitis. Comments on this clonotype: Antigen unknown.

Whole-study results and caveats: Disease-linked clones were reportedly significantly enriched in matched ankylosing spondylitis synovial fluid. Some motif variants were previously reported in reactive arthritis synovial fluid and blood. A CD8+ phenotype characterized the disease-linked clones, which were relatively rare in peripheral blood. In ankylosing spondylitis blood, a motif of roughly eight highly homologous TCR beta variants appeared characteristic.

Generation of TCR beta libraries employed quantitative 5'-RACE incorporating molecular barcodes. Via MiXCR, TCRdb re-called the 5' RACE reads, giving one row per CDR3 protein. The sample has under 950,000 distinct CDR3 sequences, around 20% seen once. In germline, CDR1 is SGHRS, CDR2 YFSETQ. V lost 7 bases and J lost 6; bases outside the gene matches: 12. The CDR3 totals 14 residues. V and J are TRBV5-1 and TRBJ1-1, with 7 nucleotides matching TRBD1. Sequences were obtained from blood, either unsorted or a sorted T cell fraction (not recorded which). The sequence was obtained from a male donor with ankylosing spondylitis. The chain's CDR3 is CASSNRGSLPEAFF. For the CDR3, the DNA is TGCGCCAGCTCCAACAGGGGAAGTTTACCTGAAGCTTTCTTT.